This T cell receptor beta chain was obtained from a study of blood T cell repertoires in COVID-19. At the level of the study: Sources were T cells, B-cell-depleted T cells, or PBMCs; the material itself was cDNA or gDNA.

This clone was counted once. Participants were aged about 18 to 90 years, lived in around 25 US areas, and enrolled virtually. All recovered Cohort 3 donors got two negative PCRs, got clearance, or saw symptom resolution. Authors' data handling: Estimation of nucleated cell counts relied on the amplification of reference gene primers. Using immunoSEQ multiplex PCR, the repertoire was profiled, and TCRdb retains in-frame clones only, with some absent. The V and J calls and clone size are taken from that table; D and trimming were inferred from the DNA. Seen here are about 310,000 clones, around 91% observed once, and the top ten hold 8% to 10%. Material: PBMCs or T cells enriched from blood (not recorded which). The source is a woman aged 40 to 50 who had recovered from COVID-19.

The CDR3 DNA sequence: TGCGCCAGCAGCTTGGAAGGGGGCGGCACTGAAGCTTTCTTT. Amino acids: CASSLEGGGTEAFF. The chain uses TRBV5-1 and TRBJ1-1; 7 bases line up with TRBD1. The V gene end was trimmed by 0 bases and the J gene end by 4 bases; junction bases not matched to a gene: 3. The CDR3 is 14 amino acids. Germline CDR1 and CDR2: SGHRS and YFSETQ.